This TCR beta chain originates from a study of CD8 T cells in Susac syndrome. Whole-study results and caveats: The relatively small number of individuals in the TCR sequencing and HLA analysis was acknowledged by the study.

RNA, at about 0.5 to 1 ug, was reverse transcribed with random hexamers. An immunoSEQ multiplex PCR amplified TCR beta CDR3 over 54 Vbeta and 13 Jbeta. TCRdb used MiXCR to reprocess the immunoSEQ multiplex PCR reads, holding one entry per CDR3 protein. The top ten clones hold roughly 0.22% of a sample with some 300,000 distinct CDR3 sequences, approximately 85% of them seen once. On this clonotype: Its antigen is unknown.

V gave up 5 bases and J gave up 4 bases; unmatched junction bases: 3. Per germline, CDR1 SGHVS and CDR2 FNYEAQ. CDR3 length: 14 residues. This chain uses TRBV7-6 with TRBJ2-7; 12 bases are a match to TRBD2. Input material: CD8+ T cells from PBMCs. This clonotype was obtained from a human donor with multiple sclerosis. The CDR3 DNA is TGTGCCAGCAGCGTCGGGACTAGCGGGTACGAGCAGTACTTC. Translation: CASSVGTSGYEQYF.